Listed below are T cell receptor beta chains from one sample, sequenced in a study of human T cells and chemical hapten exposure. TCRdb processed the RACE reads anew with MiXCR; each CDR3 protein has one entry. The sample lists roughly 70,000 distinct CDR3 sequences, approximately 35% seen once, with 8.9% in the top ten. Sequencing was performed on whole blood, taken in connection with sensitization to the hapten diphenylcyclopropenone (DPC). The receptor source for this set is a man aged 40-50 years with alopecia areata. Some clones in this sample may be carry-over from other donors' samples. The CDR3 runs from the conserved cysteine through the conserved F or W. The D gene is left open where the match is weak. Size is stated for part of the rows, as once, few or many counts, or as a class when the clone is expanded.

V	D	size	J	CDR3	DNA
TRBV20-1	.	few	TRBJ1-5	CSARVPYRDNQPQHF	TGCAGTGCTAGAGTTCCTTACAGGGATAATCAGCCCCAGCATTTT
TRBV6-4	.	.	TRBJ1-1	CASSLGAENTEAFF	TGTGCCAGCAGTCTGGGGGCGGAGAACACTGAAGCTTTCTTT
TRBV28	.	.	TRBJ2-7	CASVFMREQYF	TGTGCCAGCGTCTTCATGCGGGAGCAGTACTTC
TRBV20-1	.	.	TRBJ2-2	CSARIIEGETGELFF	TGCAGTGCTAGAATCATAGAGGGAGAAACCGGGGAGCTGTTTTTT
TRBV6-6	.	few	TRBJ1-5	CASSYSTRSHQPQHF	TGTGCCAGCAGTTACTCGACCAGGTCGCATCAGCCCCAGCATTTT
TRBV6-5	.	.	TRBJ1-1	CASSSRRSTEAFF	TGTGCCAGCAGTTCCCGACGCTCCACTGAAGCTTTCTTT
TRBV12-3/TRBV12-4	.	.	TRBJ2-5	CASSHTEETQYF	TGTGCCAGCAGTCATACAGAAGAGACCCAGTACTTC
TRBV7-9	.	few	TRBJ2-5	CASSSDLTVNQETQYF	TGTGCCAGCAGCTCAGACCTAACAGTAAACCAAGAGACCCAGTACTTC
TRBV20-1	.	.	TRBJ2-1	CSARGGSSVDEQFF	TGCAGTGCCCGAGGAGGGAGTTCGGTCGATGAGCAGTTCTTC
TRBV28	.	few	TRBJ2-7	CASSPCSGCEQYF	TGTGCCAGCAGTCCCTGTTCAGGGTGCGAGCAGTACTTC